The T cell receptor (beta chain) under discussion was sequenced for a study of regulatory T cells in long-lasting Graves disease. Notes on the study in general: TRBV28, TRBJ1-2 and TRBJ2-5 were favored in persistent disease.

The CDR3 is 12 amino acids. Germline CDR1 is SNHLY and CDR2 is FYNNEI. The TCR beta library used iRepertoire HTBI primers with Arm-PCR amplification of CDR3. From the multiplex PCR reads, TCRdb called clonotypes with MiXCR, one entry per CDR3 protein. The table has approximately 400,000 distinct CDR3 sequences, over 12% seen once. Notes on this clonotype: Its antigen is not known. This may be a read error: a much more frequent sequence differs by one nucleotide.

Time point indicated: newly diagnosed GD, antithyroid drugs for less than 3 months. The TCR library was prepared using RNA isolated from PBMCs. With EDTA tubes as the receptacles, 7.5 to 10 milliliters of peripheral blood were drawn. Another study also made use of these data, one on T cells in Graves' hyperthyroidism and ophthalmopathy. That work contributes: The HTBI primer set was used in a first-round RT-PCR of the TCR CDR3.

Sequenced here: peripheral blood mononuclear cells (PBMCs), sampled at new diagnosis, from a patient treated with antithyroid drugs. This chain joins TRBV2 and TRBJ1-2; the match to TRBD1 covers 9 bases. This TCR derives from a woman aged 40 to 49 with Graves disease. In nucleotides, the CDR3 is TGTGCCGGCAGGGGGACAGGGCAGGGCTACACCTTC. Its translation is CAGRGTGQGYTF.